This T cell receptor beta chain was found in a study of shared clonotypes between healthy human individuals. Findings and caveats of the study: Sharing across four donors was highest in naive CD4 (roughly 5%) and lowest in memory CD8 (0.4%). Shared clonotypes across all four donors exceeded non-shared ones in generation probability.

Donors were healthy HIV-negative adults without recent acute infections or vaccinations. Details on this clone: What it binds is unknown.

Original processing notes: ImmunoSEQ supplied junction-only sequences lacking quality scores, so filtering was different. Sequencing was performed with immunoSEQ multiplex PCR; in TCRdb, only in-frame clones are kept and a portion is missing. V and J calls and clone size follow that table, whereas D and trimming were derived from the DNA. The sample holds around 700,000 clones, approximately 79% seen once. V was pared by 5 bases and J by 2 bases, with 4 bases of the junction left unmatched. Germline CDR1 and CDR2: SGHAT and FQNNGV. The CDR3 runs 15 residues. This sequence originates from a woman younger than 45 in good health. This chain uses TRBV11-2 with TRBJ2-3; 10 nucleotides align to TRBD2. Sequencing input: memory CD4+ T cells sorted from blood. Indicated subset: CD45RA-negative fraction. The CDR3 DNA sequence: TGTGCCAGCAGCCGAGCGGGAGGGCACACAGATACGCAGTATTTT. This encodes CASSRAGGHTDTQYF.